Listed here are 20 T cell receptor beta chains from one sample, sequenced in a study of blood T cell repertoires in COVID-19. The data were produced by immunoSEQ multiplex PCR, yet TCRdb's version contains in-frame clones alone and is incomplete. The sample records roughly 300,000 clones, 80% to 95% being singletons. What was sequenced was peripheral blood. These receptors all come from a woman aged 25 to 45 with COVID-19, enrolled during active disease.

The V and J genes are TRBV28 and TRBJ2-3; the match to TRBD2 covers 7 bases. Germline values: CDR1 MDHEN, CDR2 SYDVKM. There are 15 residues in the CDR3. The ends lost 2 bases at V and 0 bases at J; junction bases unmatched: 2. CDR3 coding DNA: TGTGCCAGCAGTTTAACTAGCGCTAGCACAGATACGCAGTATTTT. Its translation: CASSLTSASTDTQYF. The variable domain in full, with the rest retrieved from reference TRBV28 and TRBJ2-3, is DVKVTQSSRYLVKRTGEKVFLECVQDMDHENMFWYRQDPGLGLRLIYFSYDVKMKEKGDIPEGYSVSREKKERFSLILESASTNQTSMYLCASSLTSASTDTQYFGPGTRLTVL.

The CDR3 DNA sequence: TGTGCCAGCAGCTGGGGGGGGGTACAGGAGACCCAGTACTTC. Translation: CASSWGGVQETQYF. The chain has TRBV5-5 and TRBJ2-5; 7 nucleotides line up with TRBD2. Trimming cost V 3 bases and J 5 bases; bases outside gene matches: 7. The germline V gene encodes CDR1 SGHKS and CDR2 YYEKEE (reference sequence). The CDR3 sequence is 14 residues long.

CDR3 DNA sequence: TGTGCCAGCAGGACGGAGTCAACGAACACCGGGGAGCTGTTTTTT. This gives the protein CASRTESTNTGELFF. V usage is TRBV2 and J usage is TRBJ2-2; D call uncertain. With 6 bases removed from V and 0 bases from J, the gap between germline ends came to 11 bases. Germline lookup yields CDR1 SNHLY and CDR2 FYNNEI. The CDR3 has 15 amino acids.

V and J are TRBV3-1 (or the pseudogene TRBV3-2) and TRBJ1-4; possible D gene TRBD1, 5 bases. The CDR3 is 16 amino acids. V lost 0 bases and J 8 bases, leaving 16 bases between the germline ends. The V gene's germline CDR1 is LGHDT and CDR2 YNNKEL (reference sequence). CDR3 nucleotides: TGTGCCAGCAGCCAAGACGGCAGGGTGATAAACGAAAAACTGTTTTTT. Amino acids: CASSQDGRVINEKLFF.

The CDR3 reads CASSLGQFSGNTIYF. DNA for the CDR3: TGCGCCAGCAGCTTGGGACAGTTTTCTGGAAACACCATATATTTT. This chain links TRBV4-3 with TRBJ1-3; 7 bases match TRBD1. V was clipped by 5 bases and J by 1 base; unmatched bases: 5. This CDR3 has 15 residues. CDR1 is LGHNA, CDR2 YSLEER, per germline.

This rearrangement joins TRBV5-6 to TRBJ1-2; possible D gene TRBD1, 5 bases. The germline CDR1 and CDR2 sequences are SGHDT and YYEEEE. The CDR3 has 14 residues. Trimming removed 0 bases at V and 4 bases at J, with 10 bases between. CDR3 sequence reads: CASSLGQGRYGYTF. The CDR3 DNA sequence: TGTGCCAGCAGCTTGGGCCAGGGTCGCTATGGCTACACCTTC.

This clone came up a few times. The CDR3 bases are TGTGCCATCAGGTGGGGGCCCTCATCCGCTGAAGCTTTCTTT. Protein sequence: CAIRWGPSSAEAFF. The rearrangement joins TRBV6-5 to TRBJ1-1, with D perhaps matching TRBD1 (6 bases). The CDR3 has 14 amino acids. V was pared by 10 bases and J by 6 bases, with 21 bases between. CDR1 and CDR2 from the germline V gene are MNHEY and SVGAGI.

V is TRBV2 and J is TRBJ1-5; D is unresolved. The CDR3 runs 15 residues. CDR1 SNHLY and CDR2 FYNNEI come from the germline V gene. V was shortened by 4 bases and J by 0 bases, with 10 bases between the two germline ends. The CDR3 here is CASSAQTNSNQPQHF. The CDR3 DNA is TGTGCCAGCAGTGCCCAGACAAATAGCAATCAGCCCCAGCATTTT.

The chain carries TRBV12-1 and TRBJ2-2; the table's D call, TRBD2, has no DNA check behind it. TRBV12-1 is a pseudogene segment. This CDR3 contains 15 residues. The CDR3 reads CARGGRAVYTGELFF. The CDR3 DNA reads TGTGCCCGGGGGGGGCGGGCGGTGTACACCGGGGAGCTGTTTTTT.

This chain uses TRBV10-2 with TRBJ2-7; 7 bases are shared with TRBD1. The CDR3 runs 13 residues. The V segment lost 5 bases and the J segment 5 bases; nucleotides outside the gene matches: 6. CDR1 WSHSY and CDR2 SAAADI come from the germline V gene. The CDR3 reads CASSTDRANEQYF. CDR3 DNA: TGCGCCAGCAGTACTGACAGGGCCAACGAGCAGTACTTC.

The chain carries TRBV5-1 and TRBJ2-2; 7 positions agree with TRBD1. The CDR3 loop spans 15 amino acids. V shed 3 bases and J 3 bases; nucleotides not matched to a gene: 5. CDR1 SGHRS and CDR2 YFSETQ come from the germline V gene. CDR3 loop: CASSYRGADTGELFF. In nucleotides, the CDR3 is TGCGCCAGCAGCTACAGGGGTGCGGACACCGGGGAGCTGTTTTTT.

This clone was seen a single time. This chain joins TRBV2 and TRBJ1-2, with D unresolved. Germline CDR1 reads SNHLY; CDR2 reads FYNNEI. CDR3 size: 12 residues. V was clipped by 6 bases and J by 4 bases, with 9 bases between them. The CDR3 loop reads CASRELPYGYTF. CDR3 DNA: TGTGCCAGCAGAGAGCTGCCCTATGGCTACACCTTC.

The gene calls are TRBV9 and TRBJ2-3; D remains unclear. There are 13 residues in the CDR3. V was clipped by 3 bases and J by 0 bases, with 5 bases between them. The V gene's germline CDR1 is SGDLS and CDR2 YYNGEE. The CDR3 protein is CASSAYSTDTQYF. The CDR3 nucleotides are TGTGCCAGCAGCGCTTATAGCACAGATACGCAGTATTTT.

CDR3: CASSLGGLAGGVTYF. In DNA form, the CDR3 reads TGTGCCAGCAGCTTGGGTGGACTAGCGGGAGGAGTAACGTATTTT. The chain links TRBV7-2 to TRBJ2-3; 14 bases are shared with TRBD2. The CDR3 extends over 15 amino acids. V was clipped by 3 bases and J by 14 bases; unmatched bases: 10. CDR1 and CDR2 (germline): SGHTA, FQGNSA.

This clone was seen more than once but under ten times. The CDR3 nucleotides are TGTGCCAGCAGCCAGACGGGACAGAACACAGATACGCAGTATTTT. As protein: CASSQTGQNTDTQYF. The V and J genes are TRBV6-5 and TRBJ2-3; TRBD1 matches at 7 bases. CDR1 MNHEY and CDR2 SVGAGI come from the germline V gene. The CDR3 length is 15 residues. Trimming removed 6 bases from V and 2 bases from J; junction bases left unmatched: 8.

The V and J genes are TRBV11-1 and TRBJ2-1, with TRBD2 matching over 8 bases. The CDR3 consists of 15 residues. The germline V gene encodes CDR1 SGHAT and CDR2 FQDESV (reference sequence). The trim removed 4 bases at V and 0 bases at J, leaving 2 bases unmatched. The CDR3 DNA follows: TGTGCCAGCAGCTGGAGCGGGAGCTCCTACAATGAGCAGTTCTTC. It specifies CASSWSGSSYNEQFF.

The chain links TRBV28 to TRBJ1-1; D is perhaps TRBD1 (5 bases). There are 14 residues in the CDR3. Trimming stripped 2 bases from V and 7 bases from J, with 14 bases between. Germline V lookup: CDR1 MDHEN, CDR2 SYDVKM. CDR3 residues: CASSLGGLLFEAFF. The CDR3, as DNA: TGTGCCAGCAGTTTAGGGGGACTCCTTTTTGAAGCTTTCTTT. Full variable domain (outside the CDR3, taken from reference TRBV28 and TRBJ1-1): DVKVTQSSRYLVKRTGEKVFLECVQDMDHENMFWYRQDPGLGLRLIYFSYDVKMKEKGDIPEGYSVSREKKERFSLILESASTNQTSMYLCASSLGGLLFEAFFGQGTRLTVV.

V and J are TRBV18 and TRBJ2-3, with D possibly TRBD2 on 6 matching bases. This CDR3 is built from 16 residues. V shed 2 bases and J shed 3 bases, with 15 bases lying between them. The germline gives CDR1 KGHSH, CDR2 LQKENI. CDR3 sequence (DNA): TGTGCCAGCTCACCATTACCGGGGACTCGAACAGATACGCAGTATTTT. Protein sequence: CASSPLPGTRTDTQYF.

CDR3 sequence reads: CAISEQTGGEGVGYTF. In nucleotides, the CDR3 is TGTGCCATCAGTGAGCAGACAGGGGGCGAGGGGGTTGGCTACACCTTC. J is TRBJ1-2 and V is TRBV10-3; 10 nucleotides match TRBD1. Looked up from germline, CDR1 is ENHRY and CDR2 is SYGVKD. J gave up 7 bases and V 2 bases, and 10 bases lay outside the gene matches. There are 16 residues in the CDR3.

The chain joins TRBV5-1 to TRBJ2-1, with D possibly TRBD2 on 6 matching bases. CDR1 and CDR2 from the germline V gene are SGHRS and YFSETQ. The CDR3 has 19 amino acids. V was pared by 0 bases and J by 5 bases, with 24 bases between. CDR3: CASSLAHRRDQGRDNEQFF. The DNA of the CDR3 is TGCGCCAGCAGCTTGGCTCACAGGAGGGACCAGGGCAGGGACAATGAGCAGTTCTTC.